The clone carrying this TCR beta chain was seen many times. Its antigen is currently unknown. The record originates from a study of regulatory T cells in long-lasting Graves disease. Regarding the study as a whole: Under persistent disease, TRBV28, TRBJ1-2 and TRBJ2-5 were used preferentially.

Construction of TCR beta libraries relied on iRepertoire HTBI primers and on Arm-PCR targeting CDR3 regions. Per the study methods: Identification yielded 62 TRBV and around 15 TRBJ segments across samples. TCRdb ran MiXCR on the multiplex PCR reads and lists one entry per CDR3 protein. The V and J calls shown here were made by TCRdb, not taken from the authors' results. Of fewer than 500,000 distinct CDR3 sequences listed, 15% to 20% are singletons. Between the trimmed V and J ends, which lost 6 bases and 4 bases, there was a span of 10 bases. The CDR3 totals 13 residues. This sample's time point: newly diagnosed GD, antithyroid drugs for less than 3 months. From RNA extracted from PBMCs, the TCR library was made. In Xi'an, China, an endocrinology department was the source of patients. This same sample was also part of a study on T cells in Graves' hyperthyroidism and ophthalmopathy. From that second work: Most clonotypes expanded in the thyroid (above 0.001) were also present in blood.

This chain joins TRBV12-3 or TRBV12-4 and TRBJ1-5; D perhaps matches TRBD1 (5 bases). The sequencing used peripheral blood mononuclear cells (PBMCs), collected at new diagnosis, from a patient treated with antithyroid drugs. This clonotype was sampled from a middle-aged man with Graves disease. The CDR3 sequence: CASRGLGNQPQHF. The CDR3 nucleotides read TGTGCCAGCAGGGGACTGGGAAATCAGCCCCAGCATTTT.